This TCR beta chain was recovered during a study of T-cell reconstitution after alpha-beta-depleted transplantation in children. This sample's TCRbeta library carried unique molecular identifier barcodes. Via MiXCR, TCRdb re-called the PCR reads, giving one row per CDR3 protein. The table lists about 610,000 distinct CDR3 sequences, more than 9% of them singletons. V was clipped by 5 bases and J by 4 bases; unmatched bases: 8. This CDR3 has 16 residues. The source is a human donor who donated a stem cell graft to a child with acute myeloid leukemia. Sample: PBMCs from the stem cell graft donor, taken from the stem cell graft. The chain joins TRBV12-3 or TRBV12-4 to TRBJ2-1, with 10 bases matching TRBD2. In DNA, the CDR3 is TGTGCCAGCAGTGCCTCTAGCGGGAGCGGATACAATGAGCAGTTCTTC. Translating it yields CASSASSGSGYNEQFF.